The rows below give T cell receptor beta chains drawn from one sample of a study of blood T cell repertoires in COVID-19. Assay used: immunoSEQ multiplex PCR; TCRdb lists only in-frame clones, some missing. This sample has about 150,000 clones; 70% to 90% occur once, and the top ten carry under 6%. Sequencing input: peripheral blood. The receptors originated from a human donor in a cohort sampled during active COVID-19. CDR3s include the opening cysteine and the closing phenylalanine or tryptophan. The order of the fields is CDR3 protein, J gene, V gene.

CDR3 protein: CASSERGFGQPQHF; J gene: TRBJ1-5; V gene: TRBV6-5
CDR3 protein: CASRSRAGALTYTEAFF; J gene: TRBJ1-1; V gene: TRBV28
CDR3 protein: CASSLSQGAYTIYF; J gene: TRBJ1-3; V gene: TRBV28
CDR3 protein: CASSITGDWGTQYF; J gene: TRBJ2-5; V gene: TRBV19
CDR3 protein: CASSLEPPGQGYTEAFF; J gene: TRBJ1-1; V gene: TRBV7-2
CDR3 protein: CASRHRWTSPFIPTQETQYF; J gene: TRBJ2-5; V gene: TRBV2
CDR3 protein: CSGGTSGETQYF; J gene: TRBJ2-5; V gene: TRBV29-1
CDR3 protein: CASSTPGTGNPDSPLHF; J gene: TRBJ1-6; V gene: TRBV28
CDR3 protein: CASSDPLVYTIYF; J gene: TRBJ1-3; V gene: TRBV25-1
CDR3 protein: CASSPAGSYNSPLHF; J gene: TRBJ1-6; V gene: TRBV7-9
CDR3 protein: CAWSGGVGSPLHF; J gene: TRBJ1-6; V gene: TRBV30
CDR3 protein: CASTVGDRSYEQYF; J gene: TRBJ2-7; V gene: TRBV6-5
CDR3 protein: CASSPTGKNTEAFF; J gene: TRBJ1-1; V gene: TRBV6-6
CDR3 protein: CASSQAGGPHEQYF; J gene: TRBJ2-7; V gene: TRBV3-1/TRBV3-2
CDR3 protein: CASSYSTSSGRNEQFF; J gene: TRBJ2-1; V gene: TRBV6-5
CDR3 protein: CASSPSGGNRYVQYF; J gene: TRBJ2-7; V gene: TRBV27
CDR3 protein: CASSVRINYGYTF; J gene: TRBJ1-2; V gene: TRBV9
CDR3 protein: CATETGVRQPQHF; J gene: TRBJ1-5; V gene: TRBV28
CDR3 protein: CASSFGLAGVYEQYF; J gene: TRBJ2-7; V gene: TRBV5-1
CDR3 protein: CASSRVRDSPLHF; J gene: TRBJ1-6; V gene: TRBV12-3/TRBV12-4
CDR3 protein: CASSNVRGGAYEQYF; J gene: TRBJ2-7; V gene: TRBV19
CDR3 protein: CASSQDLIQPQHF; J gene: TRBJ1-5; V gene: TRBV3-1/TRBV3-2
CDR3 protein: CASSLRGGDNTEAFF; J gene: TRBJ1-1; V gene: TRBV5-4
CDR3 protein: CASKSEGGTNEKLFF; J gene: TRBJ1-4; V gene: TRBV28
CDR3 protein: CASSPQVAGNTIYF; J gene: TRBJ1-3; V gene: TRBV7-2
CDR3 protein: CASSYRDRSNEQFF; J gene: TRBJ2-1; V gene: TRBV7-9
CDR3 protein: CASRADRDSYNEQFF; J gene: TRBJ2-1; V gene: TRBV6-5
CDR3 protein: CASSLSGTGYYEQYF; J gene: TRBJ2-7; V gene: TRBV28
CDR3 protein: CASRAGTGPYEQYF; J gene: TRBJ2-7; V gene: TRBV19
CDR3 protein: CASSQGGGRTAFSEQYF; J gene: TRBJ2-7; V gene: TRBV4-1
CDR3 protein: CAISESAGLDEQYF; J gene: TRBJ2-7; V gene: TRBV10-3
CDR3 protein: CASSVGGAGGPLEQYF; J gene: TRBJ2-7; V gene: TRBV9
CDR3 protein: CASSRARGSYGNQPQHF; J gene: TRBJ1-5; V gene: TRBV6-6
CDR3 protein: CATSRDGRGSSYNEQFF; J gene: TRBJ2-1; V gene: TRBV15
CDR3 protein: CASSTGQVTTTNEKLFF; J gene: TRBJ1-4; V gene: TRBV19
CDR3 protein: CSVEGSRGREDGAYGYTF; J gene: TRBJ1-2; V gene: TRBV29-1
CDR3 protein: CASSSRDRIYNEQFF; J gene: TRBJ2-1; V gene: TRBV27
CDR3 protein: CATSDFSVNQPQHF; J gene: TRBJ1-5; V gene: TRBV24-1
CDR3 protein: CASSRRTVSYEQYF; J gene: TRBJ2-7; V gene: TRBV6-6
CDR3 protein: CASSFGQGYSFDGYTF; J gene: TRBJ1-2; V gene: TRBV28
CDR3 protein: CASSSPYEQYF; J gene: TRBJ2-7; V gene: TRBV28
CDR3 protein: CASSLLGGTSYEQYF; J gene: TRBJ2-7; V gene: TRBV28
CDR3 protein: CAWSTGQSFSYEQYF; J gene: TRBJ2-7; V gene: TRBV30
CDR3 protein: CASRRRQGTDTQYF; J gene: TRBJ2-3; V gene: TRBV5-4
CDR3 protein: CASSGQGVTQYF; J gene: TRBJ2-3; V gene: TRBV9
CDR3 protein: CASSDGQGAPQYF; J gene: TRBJ2-3; V gene: TRBV6-2/TRBV6-3
CDR3 protein: CASTIASRMDGNTIYF; J gene: TRBJ1-3; V gene: TRBV19
CDR3 protein: CASSSFAGDEQYF; J gene: TRBJ2-7; V gene: TRBV7-3
CDR3 protein: CASSPQQPPGELFF; J gene: TRBJ2-2; V gene: TRBV18
CDR3 protein: CASSATGGSYEQYF; J gene: TRBJ2-7; V gene: TRBV28
CDR3 protein: CASNQGGNYGYTF; J gene: TRBJ1-2; V gene: TRBV3-1/TRBV3-2
CDR3 protein: CASSYSVQGGHEQYF; J gene: TRBJ2-7; V gene: TRBV6-5
CDR3 protein: CASSWGSMNTEAFF; J gene: TRBJ1-1; V gene: TRBV19
CDR3 protein: CASSPPGRYNEQFF; J gene: TRBJ2-1; V gene: TRBV18
CDR3 protein: CASSEPGLAGVYEQYF; J gene: TRBJ2-7; V gene: TRBV6-1